The subject of this entry is one TCR beta chain. The target antigen is unknown. The data were obtained in a study of T-cell memory formation after mild COVID-19. Study results and caveats: Clones shrinking between day 15 and 85 showed a balanced CD4/CD8 split, and those that grew later tilted toward CD4+. Clones which contracted sat mainly in CM and EM if CD4+, and in EMRA if CD8+.

The CDR3 is 18 amino acids. CDR1 is LGHDT and CDR2 is YNNKEL in the germline V gene (reference sequence). Trimming shortened V by 4 bases and J by 3 bases, and 22 bases separated the two germline ends. UMIs and sample barcodes were carried by the TCR alpha and TCR beta cDNA libraries that 5'RACE produced using constant-segment primers. Via MiXCR, TCRdb re-called the 5' RACE reads, giving one row per CDR3 protein. The profile shows about 350,000 distinct CDR3 sequences, under 30% of them singletons. V is TRBV3-1 and J is TRBJ2-1, with a tentative D call TRBD2 (6 bases). Sequenced: PBMCs or a T cell subset sorted from them (not recorded which). The TCR comes from an adult woman who had mild COVID-19 (a few samples of this study predate the infection). Cell type and time point are not known. Here the CDR3 reads CASSPIPWDSGFYNEQFF. CDR3 bases: TGTGCCAGCAGCCCCATCCCTTGGGATAGCGGATTCTACAATGAGCAGTTCTTC.